The TCR beta chain described here comes from a study of blood T cell repertoires in COVID-19. Original methodology: It was from reference gene primer amplification that nucleated cell counts were estimated. TCRdb's copy holds only in-frame clones and misses some; the assay was immunoSEQ multiplex PCR. V, J and clone size derive from that table, while D and trimming were established from the DNA sequence. The sample has roughly 49,000 clones; about 83% are singletons. Source material: peripheral blood. This clonotype was obtained from a woman aged 80 or over with acute or convalescent COVID-19.

Here the CDR3 DNA reads TGCAGTGCTCTATCCTACGAGCAGTACTTC. It encodes CSALSYEQYF. The chain links TRBV20-1 to TRBJ2-7; D is unclear. Germline assignment: CDR1 DFQATT and CDR2 SNEGSKA (reference sequence). The CDR3 covers 10 residues. Trimming shortened V by 5 bases and J by 1 base, and 3 bases separated the two germline ends.